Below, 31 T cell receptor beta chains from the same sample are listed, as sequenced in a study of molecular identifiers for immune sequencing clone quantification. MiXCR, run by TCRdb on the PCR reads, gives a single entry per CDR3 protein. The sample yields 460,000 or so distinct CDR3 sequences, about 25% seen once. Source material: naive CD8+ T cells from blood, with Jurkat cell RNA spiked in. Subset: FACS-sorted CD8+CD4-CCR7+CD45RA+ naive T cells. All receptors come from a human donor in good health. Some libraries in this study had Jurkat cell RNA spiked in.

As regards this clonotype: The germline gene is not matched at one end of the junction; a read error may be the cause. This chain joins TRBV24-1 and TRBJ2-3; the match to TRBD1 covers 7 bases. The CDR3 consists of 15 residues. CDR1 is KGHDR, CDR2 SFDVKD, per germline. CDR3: CATSELGQNTNTQYF. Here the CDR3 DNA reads TGTGCCACCAGTGAGTTGGGACAGAACACAAATACGCAATATTTT.

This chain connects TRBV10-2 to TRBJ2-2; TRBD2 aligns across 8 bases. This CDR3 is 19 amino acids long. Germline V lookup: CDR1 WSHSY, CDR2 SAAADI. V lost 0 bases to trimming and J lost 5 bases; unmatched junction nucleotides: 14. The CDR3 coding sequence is TGCGCCAGCAGTGAGTCTGACCCCCGGACTAGCCTTGGTACCGGGGAGCTGTTTTTT. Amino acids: CASSESDPRTSLGTGELFF.

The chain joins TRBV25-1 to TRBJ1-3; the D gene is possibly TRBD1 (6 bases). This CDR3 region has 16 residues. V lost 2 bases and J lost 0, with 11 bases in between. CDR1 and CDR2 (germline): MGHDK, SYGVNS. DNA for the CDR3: TGTGCCAGCAGTGAAGGAGCAGGGGTCTCTGGAAACACCATATATTTT. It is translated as CASSEGAGVSGNTIYF.

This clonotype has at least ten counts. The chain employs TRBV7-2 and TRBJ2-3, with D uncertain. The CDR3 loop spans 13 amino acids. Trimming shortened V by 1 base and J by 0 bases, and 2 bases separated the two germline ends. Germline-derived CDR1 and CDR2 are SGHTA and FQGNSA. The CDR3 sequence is CASSLESTDTQYF. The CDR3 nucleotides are TGTGCCAGCAGCTTAGAGAGCACAGATACGCAGTATTTT.

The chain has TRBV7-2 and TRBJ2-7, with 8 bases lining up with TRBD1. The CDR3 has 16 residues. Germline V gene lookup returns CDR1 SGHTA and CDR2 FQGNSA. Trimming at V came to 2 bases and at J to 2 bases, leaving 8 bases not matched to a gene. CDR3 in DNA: TGTGCCAGCAGCTTACTGGGCGGGACAGGACCCTACGAGCAGTACTTC. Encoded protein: CASSLLGGTGPYEQYF.

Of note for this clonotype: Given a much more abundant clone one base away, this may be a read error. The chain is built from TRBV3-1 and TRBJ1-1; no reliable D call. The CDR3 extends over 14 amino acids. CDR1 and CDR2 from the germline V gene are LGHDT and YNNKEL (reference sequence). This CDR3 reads CASSQEWVGTETFF. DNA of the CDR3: TGTGCCAGCAGCCAAGAATGGGTCGGCACTGAAACTTTCTTT.

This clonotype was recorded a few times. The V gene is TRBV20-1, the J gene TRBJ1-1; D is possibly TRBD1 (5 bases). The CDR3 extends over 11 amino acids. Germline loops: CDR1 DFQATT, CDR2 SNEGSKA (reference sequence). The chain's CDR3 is CSLDRYTEAFF. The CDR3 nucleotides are TGCAGCCTCGACAGATACACTGAAGCTTTCTTT.

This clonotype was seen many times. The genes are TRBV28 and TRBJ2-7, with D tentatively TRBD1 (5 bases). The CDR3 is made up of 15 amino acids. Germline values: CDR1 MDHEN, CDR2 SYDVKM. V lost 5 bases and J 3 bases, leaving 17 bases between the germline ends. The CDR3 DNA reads TGTGCCAGCAGTCCCCTAGAAGACAGTTACTACGAGCAGTACTTC. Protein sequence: CASSPLEDSYYEQYF.

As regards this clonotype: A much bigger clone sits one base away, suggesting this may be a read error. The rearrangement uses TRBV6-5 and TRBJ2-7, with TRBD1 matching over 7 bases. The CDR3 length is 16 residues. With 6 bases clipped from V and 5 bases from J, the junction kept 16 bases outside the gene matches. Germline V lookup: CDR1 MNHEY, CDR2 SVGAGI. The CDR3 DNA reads TGTGCCAGCAGATTGCAACCGGGACAGTTTTCGAACGAGCAGTACTTC. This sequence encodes CASRLQPGQFSNEQYF.

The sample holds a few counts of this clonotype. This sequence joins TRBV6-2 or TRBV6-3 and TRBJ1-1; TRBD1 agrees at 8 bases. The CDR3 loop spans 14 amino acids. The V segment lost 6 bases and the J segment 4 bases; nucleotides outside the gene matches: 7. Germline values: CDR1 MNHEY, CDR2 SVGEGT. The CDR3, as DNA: TGTGCCAGCAGACGCACAGGGGGAAGCACTGAAGCTTTCTTT. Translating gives CASRRTGGSTEAFF.

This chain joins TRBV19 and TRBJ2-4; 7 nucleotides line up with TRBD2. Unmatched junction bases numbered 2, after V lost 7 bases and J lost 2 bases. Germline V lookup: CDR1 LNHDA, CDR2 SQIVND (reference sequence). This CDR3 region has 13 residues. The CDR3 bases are TGTGCCAGTAATAGCGGGCCCAAAAACATTCAGTACTTC. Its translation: CASNSGPKNIQYF.

CDR3 in amino acids: CASSQDRSQGHEQFF. The CDR3 DNA follows: TGCGCCAGCAGCCAAGATCGTTCTCAGGGCCATGAGCAGTTCTTC. The chain joins TRBV4-3 to TRBJ2-1; tentatively, D is TRBD1 (5 bases). Per the germline V gene, CDR1 is LGHNA and CDR2 is YSLEER. The CDR3 is made up of 15 amino acids. The V end lost 0 bases, the J end lost 8 bases, and 14 bases lay between the germline ends.

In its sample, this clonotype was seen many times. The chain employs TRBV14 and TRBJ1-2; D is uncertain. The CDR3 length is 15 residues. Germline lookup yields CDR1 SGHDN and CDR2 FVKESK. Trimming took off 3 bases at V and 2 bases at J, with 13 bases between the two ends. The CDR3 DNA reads TGTGCCAGCAGCCACAGACACATATTCAACTATGGCTACACCTTC. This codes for CASSHRHIFNYGYTF.

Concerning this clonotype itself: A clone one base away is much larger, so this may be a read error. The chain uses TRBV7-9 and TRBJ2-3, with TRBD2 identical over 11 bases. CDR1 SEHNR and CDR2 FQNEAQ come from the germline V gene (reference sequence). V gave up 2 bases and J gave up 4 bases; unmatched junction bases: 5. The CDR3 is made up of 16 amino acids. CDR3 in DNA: TGTGCCAGCAGCTTACCTTTAGCGGGGGGGCCAGATACGCAGTATTTT. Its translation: CASSLPLAGGPDTQYF.

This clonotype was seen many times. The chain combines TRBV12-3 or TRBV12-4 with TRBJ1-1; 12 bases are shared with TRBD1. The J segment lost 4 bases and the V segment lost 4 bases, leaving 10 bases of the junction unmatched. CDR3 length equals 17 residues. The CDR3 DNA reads TGTGCCAGCAGTTCCGAAGACCGGGACAGGGGGCCCACTGAAGCTTTCTTT. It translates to CASSSEDRDRGPTEAFF.

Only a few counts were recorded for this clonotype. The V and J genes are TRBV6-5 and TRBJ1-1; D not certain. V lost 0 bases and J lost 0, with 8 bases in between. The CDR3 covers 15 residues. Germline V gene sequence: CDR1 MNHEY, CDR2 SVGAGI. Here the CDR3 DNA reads TGTGCCAGCAGTTACTCTGCACCTTTGAACACTGAAGCTTTCTTT. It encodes CASSYSAPLNTEAFF.

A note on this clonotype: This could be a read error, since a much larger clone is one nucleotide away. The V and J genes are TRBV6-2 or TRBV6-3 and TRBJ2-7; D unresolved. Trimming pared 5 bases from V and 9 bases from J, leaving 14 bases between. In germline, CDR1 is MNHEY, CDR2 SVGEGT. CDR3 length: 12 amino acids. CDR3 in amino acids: CASSPPGFPQYF. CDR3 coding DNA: TGTGCCAGCAGTCCTCCCGGATTCCCGCAGTACTTC.

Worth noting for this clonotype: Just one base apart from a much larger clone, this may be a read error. The CDR3 coding sequence is TGTGCCAGCGGCCCTGGGTTAGCCAAAAACATTCAGTACTTC. Encoded protein: CASGPGLAKNIQYF. This chain joins TRBV5-5 and TRBJ2-4; D unresolved. Germline-derived CDR1 and CDR2 are SGHKS and YYEKEE (reference sequence). The CDR3 runs to 14 residues. The ends were cut back, 7 bases at V and 0 bases at J, with 11 bases in the middle.

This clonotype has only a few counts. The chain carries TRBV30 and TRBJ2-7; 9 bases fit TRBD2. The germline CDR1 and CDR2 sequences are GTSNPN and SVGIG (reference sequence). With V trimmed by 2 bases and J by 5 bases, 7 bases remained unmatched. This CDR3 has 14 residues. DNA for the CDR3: TGTGCCTGGAGTCCTCGGGGACTAGCCCACGAGCAGTACTTC. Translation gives CAWSPRGLAHEQYF.

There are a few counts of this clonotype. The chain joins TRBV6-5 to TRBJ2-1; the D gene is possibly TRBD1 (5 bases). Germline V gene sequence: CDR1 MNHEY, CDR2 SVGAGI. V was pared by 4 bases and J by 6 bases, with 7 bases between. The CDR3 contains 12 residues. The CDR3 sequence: CASSSDSNEQFF. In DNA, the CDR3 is TGTGCCAGCAGTTCCGACAGCAATGAGCAGTTCTTC.

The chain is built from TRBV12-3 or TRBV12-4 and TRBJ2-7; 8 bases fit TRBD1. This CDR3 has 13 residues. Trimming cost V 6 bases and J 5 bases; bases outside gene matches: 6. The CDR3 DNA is TGTGCCAGCAGCCAAGACAGGGGTGACGAGCAGTACTTC. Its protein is CASSQDRGDEQYF.

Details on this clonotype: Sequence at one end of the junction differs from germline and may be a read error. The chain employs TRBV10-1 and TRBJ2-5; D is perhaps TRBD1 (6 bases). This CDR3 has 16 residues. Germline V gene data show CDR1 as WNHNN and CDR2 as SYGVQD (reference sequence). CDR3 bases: TGCGACAGCAGTGAGCTCAGGCGGGCAGGGGAAGAGAGCCAGTACTTC. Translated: CDSSELRRAGEESQYF.

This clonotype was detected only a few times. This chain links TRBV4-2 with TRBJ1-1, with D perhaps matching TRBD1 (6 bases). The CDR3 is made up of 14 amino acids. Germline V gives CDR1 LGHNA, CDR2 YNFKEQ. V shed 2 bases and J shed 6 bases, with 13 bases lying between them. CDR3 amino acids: CASSQLSGVPEAFF. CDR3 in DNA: TGTGCCAGCAGCCAACTATCAGGGGTCCCTGAAGCTTTCTTT.

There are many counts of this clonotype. The CDR3 region has the DNA TGCAGTGCCCGGAACCGAGAGGGGTATAGCAATCAGCCCCAGCATTTT. The encoded protein is CSARNREGYSNQPQHF. The rearrangement uses TRBV20-1 and TRBJ1-5, with D tentatively TRBD1 (5 bases). V was trimmed by 6 bases and J by 0 bases, leaving 18 bases between them. CDR3 length: 16 residues. Germline CDR1 reads DFQATT; CDR2 reads SNEGSKA (reference sequence).

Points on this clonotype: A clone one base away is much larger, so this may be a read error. For the CDR3, the DNA is TGTGCCAGCAGCCCCGAACCACGCACAGATACGCAGTATTTT. This codes for CASSPEPRTDTQYF. The V call is TRBV7-2, the J call TRBJ2-3, with D unresolved. Germline lookup yields CDR1 SGHTA and CDR2 FQGNSA. The germline V and J ends were trimmed by 5 bases and 1 base, with 10 bases remaining between them. The CDR3 consists of 14 residues.

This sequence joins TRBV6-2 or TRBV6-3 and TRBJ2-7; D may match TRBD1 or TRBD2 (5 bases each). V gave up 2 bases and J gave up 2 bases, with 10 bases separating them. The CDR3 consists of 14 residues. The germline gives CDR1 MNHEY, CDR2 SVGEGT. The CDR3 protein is CASSYGTATYEQYF. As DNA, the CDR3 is TGTGCCAGCAGTTACGGGACGGCAACCTACGAGCAGTACTTC.

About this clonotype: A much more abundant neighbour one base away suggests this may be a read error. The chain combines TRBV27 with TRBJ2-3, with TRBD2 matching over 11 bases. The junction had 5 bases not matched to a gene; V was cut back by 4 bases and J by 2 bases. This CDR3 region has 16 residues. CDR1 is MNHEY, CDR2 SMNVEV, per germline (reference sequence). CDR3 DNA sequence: TGTGCCAGCAGTTCAGGACTAGCGGGCAACACAGATACGCAGTATTTT. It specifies CASSSGLAGNTDTQYF.

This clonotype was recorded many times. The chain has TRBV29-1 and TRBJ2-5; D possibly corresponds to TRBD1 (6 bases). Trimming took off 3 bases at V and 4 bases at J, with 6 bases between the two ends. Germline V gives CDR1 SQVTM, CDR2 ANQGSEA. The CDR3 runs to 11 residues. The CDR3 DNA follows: TGCAGCGTTGAGGGGGCAGAGACCCAGTACTTC. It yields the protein CSVEGAETQYF.

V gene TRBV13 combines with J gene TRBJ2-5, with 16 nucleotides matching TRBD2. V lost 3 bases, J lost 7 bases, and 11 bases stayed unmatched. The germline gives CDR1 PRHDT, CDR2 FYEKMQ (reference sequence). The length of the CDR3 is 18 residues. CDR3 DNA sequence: TGTGCCAGCAGCTTTCTGGGACTAGCGGGGGGGCTAACAGCGACCCAGTACTTC. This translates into CASSFLGLAGGLTATQYF.

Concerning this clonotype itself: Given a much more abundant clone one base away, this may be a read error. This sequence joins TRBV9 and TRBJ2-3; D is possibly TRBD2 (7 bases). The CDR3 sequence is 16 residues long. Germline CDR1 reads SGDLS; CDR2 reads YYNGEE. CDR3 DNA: TGTGCCAGCAGCGTAGCCGGGGGGCCTAGCAGAGATACGCAGTATTTT. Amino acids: CASSVAGGPSRDTQYF.

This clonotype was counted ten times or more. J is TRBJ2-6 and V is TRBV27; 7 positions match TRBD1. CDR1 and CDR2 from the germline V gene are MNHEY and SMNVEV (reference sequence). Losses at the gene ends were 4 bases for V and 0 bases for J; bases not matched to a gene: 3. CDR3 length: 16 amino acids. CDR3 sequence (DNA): TGTGCCAGCAGTTCGACAGGGCCCTCTGGGGCCAACGTCCTGACTTTC. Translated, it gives CASSSTGPSGANVLTF.